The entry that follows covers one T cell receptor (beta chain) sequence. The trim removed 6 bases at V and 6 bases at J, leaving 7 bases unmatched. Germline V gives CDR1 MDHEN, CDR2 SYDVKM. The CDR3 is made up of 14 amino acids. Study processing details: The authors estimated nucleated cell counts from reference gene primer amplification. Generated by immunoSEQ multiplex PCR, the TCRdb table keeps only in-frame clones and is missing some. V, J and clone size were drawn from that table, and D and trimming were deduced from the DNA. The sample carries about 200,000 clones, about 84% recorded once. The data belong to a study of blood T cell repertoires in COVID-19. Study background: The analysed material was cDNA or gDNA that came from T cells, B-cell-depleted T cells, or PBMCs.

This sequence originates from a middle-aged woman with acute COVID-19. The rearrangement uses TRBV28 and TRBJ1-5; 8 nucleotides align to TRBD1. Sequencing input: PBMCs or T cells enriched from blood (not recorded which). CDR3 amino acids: CASRKTGEGQPQHF. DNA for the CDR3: TGTGCCAGCAGAAAGACAGGGGAGGGTCAGCCCCAGCATTTT.